The clone carrying this T cell receptor (beta chain) has more than one count but fewer than ten. Antigen unknown. Through a sample-barcoded 5' primer and a J-beta primer mix, a second PCR was run for roughly 7 to 11 cycles. Each CDR3 protein gets one entry after TCRdb re-called the 5' RACE reads with MiXCR. Of hundreds of thousands of distinct CDR3 sequences in the sample, 24% were seen once. V lost 3 bases and J lost 3, with 12 bases in between. This CDR3 is built from 14 residues. Germline-derived CDR1 and CDR2 are MDHEN and SYDVKM. This sample was included in a study of blood T cells in healthy people across ages. Notes on the study in general: Age advanced and TCR beta diversity per million T cells fell, roughly linearly.

The same sample was also studied in work on T cells of mothers and their children. That investigation notes: The study obtained over 8 million TCR beta CDR3 reads per mother and 2.5 million to 3 million per child.

The sequence was collected from a boy aged 10-17 years in good health. V gene TRBV28 combines with J gene TRBJ2-7; D is perhaps TRBD1 or TRBD2 (6 bases each). The source material was blood. In nucleotides, the CDR3 is TGTGCCAGCAGTTTTGCACAGGGAGGCTACGAGCAGTACTTC. It specifies CASSFAQGGYEQYF.